These 8 T cell receptor beta chains were all obtained from the same sample, sequenced in a study of T cells in localized non-small cell lung cancer. Here immunoSEQ multiplex PCR was the method, and the copy in TCRdb shows in-frame clones only, minus some. The sample has more than 2,000 clones; roughly 20% are singletons. The source material was lung tumor tissue, sampled before any cancer treatment. These receptor sequences come from a male donor aged 60 or older with stage II lung adenocarcinoma.

The chain has TRBV11-3 and TRBJ2-1; D call uncertain. The CDR3 covers 14 residues. The germline V gene encodes CDR1 SGHNT and CDR2 YENEEA. Deletions cut 3 bases from V and 8 bases from J, with 14 bases between. The CDR3 protein is CASSLDARWDEQFF. Here the CDR3 DNA reads TGTGCCAGCAGCTTGGACGCTAGATGGGATGAGCAGTTCTTC.

The chain uses TRBV10-2 and TRBJ1-5; no reliable D call. Germline loops: CDR1 WSHSY, CDR2 SAAADI. This CDR3 has 14 amino acids. Trimming took off 8 bases at V and 3 bases at J, with 14 bases between the two ends. The CDR3 protein is CASRKSGDNQPQHF. CDR3 in DNA: TGCGCCAGCCGTAAAAGTGGCGACAATCAGCCCCAGCATTTT.

This clone was picked up a small number of times. CDR3 DNA: TGTGCCAGCTCAGGAAGGTCATCTCCCTGGGATGAGCAGTTCTTC. Amino acids: CASSGRSSPWDEQFF. The chain couples TRBV9 to TRBJ2-1; D unresolved. The V end was cut by 7 bases, the J end by 8 bases, with 22 bases between. Germline loops: CDR1 SGDLS, CDR2 YYNGEE. The CDR3 length is 15 residues.

The chain uses TRBV28 and TRBJ2-7; perhaps TRBD2 as D (7 bases). Per germline, CDR1 MDHEN and CDR2 SYDVKM. CDR3 length: 14 residues. V dropped 7 bases and J dropped 5 bases, with 18 bases sitting between them. As DNA, the CDR3 is TGTGCCAGCACCATGGGGGGGGCGGTTGACGAGCAGTACTTC. Its protein is CASTMGGAVDEQYF. Using reference TRBV28 and TRBJ2-7 for the parts outside the CDR3, the full variable domain is DVKVTQSSRYLVKRTGEKVFLECVQDMDHENMFWYRQDPGLGLRLIYFSYDVKMKEKGDIPEGYSVSREKKERFSLILESASTNQTSMYLCASTMGGAVDEQYFGPGTRLTVT.

The rearrangement uses TRBV19 and TRBJ2-1, with D possibly TRBD1 on 5 matching bases. Germline V gene sequence: CDR1 LNHDA, CDR2 SQIVND (reference sequence). The CDR3 contains 15 residues. V shed 4 bases and J shed 5 bases, with 15 bases lying between them. The CDR3 DNA follows: TGTGCCAGTAGTACCGAAAGGGGTAGGAACAATGAGCAGTTCTTC. The encoded protein is CASSTERGRNNEQFF. Full variable domain (outside the CDR3, taken from reference TRBV19 and TRBJ2-1): DGGITQSPKYLFRKEGQNVTLSCEQNLNHDAMYWYRQDPGQGLRLIYYSQIVNDFQKGDIAEGYSVSREKKESFPLTVTSAQKNPTAFYLCASSTERGRNNEQFFGPGTRLTVL.

This clone has just one count. CDR3 protein: CASSPPGTGVGEQYF. For the CDR3, the DNA is TGTGCCAGCTCACCTCCCGGGACAGGGGTCGGCGAGCAGTACTTC. The genes are TRBV18 and TRBJ2-7, with 10 positions matching TRBD1. Germline V lookup: CDR1 KGHSH, CDR2 LQKENI. The CDR3 is 15 residues long. J gave up 6 bases and V 3 bases, and 8 bases lay outside the gene matches.

The chain has TRBV6-8 and TRBJ2-7, with D possibly called TRBD1 or TRBD2 (5 bases each). Between the trimmed V and J ends, which lost 1 base and 6 bases, there was a span of 10 bases. The germline CDR1 and CDR2 sequences are MNHGY and SAAAGT. CDR3 length: 13 amino acids. Written as DNA, the CDR3 is TGTGCCAGCAGTTACTTCAGGGACGGCGAGCAGTACTTC. Its translation: CASSYFRDGEQYF.

The V call is TRBV5-1, the J call TRBJ2-3; 8 positions agree with TRBD2. Germline CDR1 and CDR2: SGHRS and YFSETQ. J was trimmed by 2 bases and V by 5 bases; bases with no gene match: 4. This CDR3 contains 14 residues. CDR3 region: CASRVAGPTDTQYF. CDR3 coding DNA: TGCGCCAGCAGAGTAGCGGGGCCCACAGATACGCAGTATTTT.